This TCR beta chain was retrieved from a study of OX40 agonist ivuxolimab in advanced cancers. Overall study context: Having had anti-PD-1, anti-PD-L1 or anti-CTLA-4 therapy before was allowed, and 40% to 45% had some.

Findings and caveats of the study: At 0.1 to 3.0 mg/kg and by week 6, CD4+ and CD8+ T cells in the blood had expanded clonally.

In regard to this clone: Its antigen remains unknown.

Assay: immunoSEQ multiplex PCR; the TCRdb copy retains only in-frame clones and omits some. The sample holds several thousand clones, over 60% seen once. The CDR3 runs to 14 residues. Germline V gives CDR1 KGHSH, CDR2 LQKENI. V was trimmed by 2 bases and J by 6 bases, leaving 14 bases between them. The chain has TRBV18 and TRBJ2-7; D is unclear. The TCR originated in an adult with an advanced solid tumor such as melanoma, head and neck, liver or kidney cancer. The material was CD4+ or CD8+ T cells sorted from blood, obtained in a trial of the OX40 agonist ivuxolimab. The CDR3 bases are TGTGCCAGCTCACCAGACACGCCTTGGGTCGAGCAGTACTTC. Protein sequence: CASSPDTPWVEQYF.